This TCR beta chain was identified during a study of identical twins. Whole-study findings and limits: Researchers reported weaker excess twin sharing in beta out-of-frame sequences.

This clonotype has only a few counts. Its antigen is undetermined. The V gene lost 0 bases and the J gene lost 6 bases, with 17 bases spanning the gap. The CDR3 is made up of 16 amino acids. The germline V gene has CDR1 LGHDT and CDR2 YNNKEL (reference sequence). Each cDNA held unique molecular identifiers, and template switching gave it a universal primer site. TCRdb re-called the 5' RACE reads through MiXCR, storing one row per CDR3 protein. This sample yields around 1.7 million distinct CDR3 sequences, of which around a third are seen a single time; approximately 0.25% belongs to the top ten. The TCR sequence derives from a newborn girl in good health. The sample taken for sequencing was cord blood. The rearrangement uses TRBV3-1 and TRBJ1-2; D is unresolved. The CDR3 region is CASSQDLVGGLDGYTF. CDR3 coding DNA: TGTGCCAGCAGCCAAGATTTAGTGGGCGGGTTGGATGGCTACACCTTC. Together with reference TRBV3-1 and TRBJ1-2, the CDR3 gives the full variable domain: DTAVSQTPKYLVTQMGNDKSIKCEQNLGHDTMYWYKQDSKKFLKIMFSYNNKELIINETVPNRFSPKSPDKAHLNLHINSLELGDSAVYFCASSQDLVGGLDGYTFGSGTRLTVV.